What follows describes a single T cell receptor beta chain. This receptor's antigen is unknown. Per-base quality was not reported, and no clone a single base away is much larger than it. The sample originates from a study of T-cell memory formation after mild COVID-19 (dated by TCRdb to the early 2020s). With respect to the entire study: Most TCR sequence clusters were specific to one of the two donors. The cohort comprised two young, previously healthy adult volunteers, one female and one male. Longitudinal TCRalpha and TCRbeta repertoire sequencing tracked T-cell clones expanding and contracting after mild COVID-19 in a couple of donors.

What the research found in general, with its limitations: Some responding clones were detected in pre-infection memory, suggesting pre-existing cross-reactive memory T cells joined the SARS-CoV-2 response. The study included only a couple of mild cases, and larger cohorts that include severe cases with pre-infection samples were judged to be necessary. The second-wave clones that peaked on day 37 were not confirmed to be SARS-CoV-2 specific. Contracting CD4+ clones were located mainly in the CM and EM memory subsets, whereas CD8+ clones were found to be enriched in EMRA. Balanced CD4/CD8 phenotypes were observed for clones contracting from day 15 to 85, whereas a bias towards CD4+ was observed for a second wave of clones expanding from day 15 to 37.

PBMCs were isolated by Ficoll-Paque density gradient centrifugation. The instrument was an Illumina NovaSeq 6000. Using 5'RACE with constant-segment primers, TCRalpha and TCRbeta cDNA libraries were constructed, with sample barcodes and unique molecular identifiers added in the process. RNA was extracted from every sample with Trizol reagent. Library amplification was performed in two PCR steps, and a second sample barcode and Illumina TruSeq adapters were introduced in the second step. Sequencing of libraries was performed on an Illumina NovaSeq with 2 x 150 bp paired-end reads. The authors' pipeline ran thus. Reads were demultiplexed and collapsed into UMI-guided consensus sequences with migec v1.2.7. Using mixcr v2.1.11, the UMI consensuses were aligned to TRA and TRB V and J templates and assembled into clonotypes. A clonotype was counted as expanded or contracted only if both edgeR and NoisET called the change significant, with noise models trained on biological replicates. For edgeR calls, a false discovery rate-adjusted p below 0.01 and a log2 fold-change threshold of 1 were applied. PCA with hierarchical clustering of max-normalized trajectories of the 1000 most abundant clonotypes was used as exploratory dynamics analysis. Separately sequenced CD4+ and CD8+ repertoires were used to assign a CD4 or CD8 phenotype to each responding clone. The public reads were reanalyzed by TCRdb: fastp trimming at Q25, MiXCR alignment, in-frame beta chains only. A single entry per CDR3 protein holds the most common genes and DNA from its merged rows. These V and J calls rely on TCRdb rather than the paper's analysis. For this sample there are hundreds of thousands of distinct CDR3 sequences; roughly 20% appear just once. The ten most abundant clones make up about 8.4% of the sample.

Deletion took 3 bases off V and 2 bases off J, with a span of 8 bases between the germline ends. Via the germline V gene (reference sequence), CDR1 is SEHNR and CDR2 FQNEAQ. The CDR3 sequence holds 15 residues, the cysteine and phenylalanine included. The entry retains the CDR3 DNA only, 45 bases that are in frame from base 1. Recombination linked TRBV7-9 to TRBJ2-6, with no reliable assignment of the D segment. This clonotype originated in an adult woman who had mild COVID-19 (a few samples of this study predate the infection). The sample titles of this study are shuffled in the database, so cell type and time point are left out; the donor was told from shared clones. Sequenced: PBMCs or a T cell subset sorted from them (not recorded which). In nucleotides, the sequence is TGTGCCAGCAGCTTTGCGGACGCTGGGGCCAACGTCCTGACTTTC. It specifies CASSFADAGANVLTF.